One and the same sample provided the 18 T cell receptor beta chains below, sequenced in a study of human T cells and chemical hapten exposure (dated by TCRdb to the early 2020s). The time point label for this specimen denotes: patch test 1, 2 weeks after DPC sensitization. The treatment or condition label here, explained by the study, means: therapeutic diphenylcyclopropenone sensitization with weekly scalp DPC. Receptors were amplified or captured by RACE. The sequencer listed for this sample is NextSeq 500. The raw public reads went through TCRdb reprocessing: fastp at Q25, MiXCR clone calling, in-frame beta chains kept. Entries that share a CDR3 protein sequence are merged under the most common genes and DNA. This sample holds 380,000 or so distinct CDR3 sequences; nearly 5% were observed only once. Approximately 2.1% of the sample lies in the top ten. This specimen was whole blood, taken in connection with sensitization to the hapten diphenylcyclopropenone (DPC). These receptors all stem from a woman between 50 and 59 years old with alopecia areata. Some clones in this sample may be carry-over from other donors' samples.

This clonotype has at least ten counts. The chain links TRBV20-1 to TRBJ2-7; D is unresolved. The V gene's germline CDR1 is DFQATT and CDR2 SNEGSKA (reference sequence). V shed 0 bases and J shed 6 bases, with 15 bases lying between them. CDR3 length: 14 amino acids. CDR3 bases: TGCAGTGCTAGAGATTACTCTAGTCTAGGCGAGCAGTACTTC. It yields the protein CSARDYSSLGEQYF.

The rearrangement joins TRBV12-3 or TRBV12-4 to TRBJ1-1, with TRBD1 identical over 12 bases. The CDR3 contains 18 residues. V dropped 8 bases and J dropped 2; count of bases not matched to a gene: 15. CDR3 residues: CASPTPPGQGAPNTEAFF. CDR3 in DNA: TGTGCCAGCCCCACCCCCCCGGGACAGGGGGCACCCAACACTGAAGCTTTCTTT.

This clonotype occurred many times. The chain combines TRBV5-5 with TRBJ1-5, with D possibly matching TRBD1 (5 bases). The germline CDR1 and CDR2 sequences are SGHKS and YYEKEE (reference sequence). The CDR3 runs to 16 residues. V was cut by 0 bases and J by 7 bases, with 17 bases left in between. CDR3 residues: CASSLGVGAERQPQHF. The CDR3 nucleotides read TGTGCCAGCAGCTTGGGCGTAGGGGCTGAGCGACAGCCCCAGCATTTT.

This chain connects TRBV6-6 to TRBJ1-2, with 7 bases lining up with TRBD1. The CDR3 contains 14 residues. Trimming at V came to 5 bases and at J to 2 bases, leaving 5 bases not matched to a gene. Germline V gene data show CDR1 as MNHNY and CDR2 as SVGAGI (reference sequence). DNA of the CDR3: TGTGCCAGCAGTCCCTTGACAGGGAACTATGGCTACACCTTC. Residues: CASSPLTGNYGYTF.

This clonotype was detected ten times or more. CDR3 loop: CASSYRSTGENSPLHF. The DNA of the CDR3 is TGTGCCAGCAGTTACCGGTCGACAGGGGAGAATTCACCCCTCCACTTT. The chain carries TRBV6-5 and TRBJ1-6, with TRBD1 identical over 8 bases. The CDR3 has 16 amino acids. Germline trimming cut 2 bases from V and 7 bases from J; bases unmatched to any gene: 7. Germline assignment: CDR1 MNHEY and CDR2 SVGAGI.

This clonotype was picked up many times. V gene TRBV28 combines with J gene TRBJ1-1; the D is unclear. The CDR3 length is 14 residues. V was trimmed by 5 bases and J by 6 bases, leaving 16 bases between them. From germline, CDR1 is MDHEN and CDR2 SYDVKM. CDR3 coding DNA: TGTGCCAGCAGTCTCCCCAGTGACCAGGCTGAAGCTTTCTTT. This sequence encodes CASSLPSDQAEAFF.

In this sample, this clonotype turned up many times. The V and J genes are TRBV29-1 and TRBJ2-1; TRBD1 aligns across 10 bases. Germline CDR1 is SQVTM and CDR2 is ANQGSEA. This CDR3 has 15 residues. The trim removed 2 bases at V and 4 bases at J, leaving 5 bases unmatched. As DNA, the CDR3 is TGCAGCGTTGAACTCGGGACAGGGGTTTACAATGAGCAGTTCTTC. Translated, it gives CSVELGTGVYNEQFF.

This clonotype was seen at least ten times. The chain's CDR3 is CASSLEGSVEQFF. CDR3 in DNA: TGCGCCAGCAGCTTGGAGGGGTCTGTTGAGCAGTTCTTC. The rearrangement links TRBV5-1 to TRBJ2-1, with TRBD1 as a possible D gene (5 bases). The V gene lost 0 bases and the J gene lost 9 bases, with 10 bases spanning the gap. The germline V gene has CDR1 SGHRS and CDR2 YFSETQ. The CDR3 totals 13 residues.

The J gene is TRBJ2-3, the V gene TRBV6-1; TRBD1 matches at 9 bases. J was trimmed by 8 bases and V by 6 bases; bases with no gene match: 6. Germline V CDR1 and CDR2: MNHNS, SASEGT. The CDR3 length is 13 residues. In DNA, the CDR3 is TGTGCCAGCAGCGGGGACAGGGCAAGTACGCAGTATTTT. Protein: CASSGDRASTQYF.

The J gene is TRBJ2-1, the V gene TRBV7-9, with D perhaps TRBD2 (5 bases). Germline V CDR1 and CDR2: SEHNR, FQNEAQ (reference sequence). This CDR3 has 15 residues. The ends were cut back, 1 base at V and 0 bases at J, with 7 bases in the middle. The CDR3 bases are TGTGCCAGCAGCTTAGTCGGGGACTCCTACAATGAGCAGTTCTTC. Its translation is CASSLVGDSYNEQFF.

This clonotype was seen repeatedly, ten times or more. The chain employs TRBV5-1 and TRBJ2-7, with TRBD1 identical over 8 bases. Per germline, CDR1 SGHRS and CDR2 YFSETQ. V was clipped by 3 bases and J by 6 bases; unmatched bases: 5. The CDR3 contains 13 residues. In DNA form, the CDR3 reads TGCGCCAGCAGCTGGGGGGACAGGATCGAGCAGTACTTC. This gives the protein CASSWGDRIEQYF.

The chain couples TRBV21-1 to TRBJ2-3; no DNA check was done on the table's D call, TRBD2. TRBV21-1 is a recognized pseudogene. The length of the CDR3 is 22 residues. CDR3 residues: CASSVPGTKTSGRLRRTDTQYF. CDR3 nucleotides: TGTGCCAGCAGCGTCCCCGGGACGAAGACTAGCGGGAGGCTTCGGAGGACAGATACGCAGTATTTT.

Ten or more counts support this clonotype. The chain recombines TRBV24-1 with TRBJ2-5, with TRBD2 matching over 10 bases. The germline CDR1 and CDR2 sequences are KGHDR and SFDVKD. The CDR3 has 15 residues. J gave up 4 bases and V 5 bases, and 6 bases lay outside the gene matches. CDR3 nucleotide sequence: TGTGCCACCAGTGCGGCTAGCGGGAGCGGAGAGACCCAGTACTTC. It codes for CATSAASGSGETQYF.

The rearrangement uses TRBV6-2 or TRBV6-3 and TRBJ2-5; the D is unclear. The germline gives CDR1 MNHEY, CDR2 SVGEGT. The CDR3 has 14 amino acids. Trimming removed 6 bases at V and 2 bases at J, with 13 bases between. The CDR3 nucleotides read TGTGCCAGCAGCTTGCTGGGGATTCAAGAGACCCAGTACTTC. It yields the protein CASSLLGIQETQYF.

The J gene is TRBJ1-2, the V gene TRBV7-9; D possibly corresponds to TRBD1 (5 bases). Per germline, CDR1 SEHNR and CDR2 FQNEAQ (reference sequence). The CDR3 is 14 amino acids. V lost 1 base to trimming and J lost 4 bases, with 10 bases between them. The CDR3 loop reads CASSLEAGTYGYTF. CDR3 bases: TGTGCCAGCAGCTTAGAGGCGGGGACCTATGGCTACACCTTC.

This clonotype has a count of ten or more. CDR3 in DNA: TGTGCCAGCAGTTACTCGATGAATTTGGCAGAGAAGTACTTC. Translating it yields CASSYSMNLAEKYF. This chain links TRBV6-5 with TRBJ2-4; D not resolved. V was pared by 0 bases and J by 14 bases, with 17 bases between. The germline CDR1 and CDR2 sequences are MNHEY and SVGAGI. The CDR3 loop spans 14 amino acids.

This clonotype has ten or more counts. The V call is TRBV29-1, the J call TRBJ2-6; TRBD1 matches at 8 bases. V was clipped by 4 bases and J by 0 bases; unmatched bases: 8. From germline, CDR1 is SQVTM and CDR2 ANQGSEA. The CDR3 sequence is 17 residues long. In nucleotides, the CDR3 is TGCAGCGTTGGGGACAGGATCCCAGACTCTGGGGCCAACGTCCTGACTTTC. As protein: CSVGDRIPDSGANVLTF.

Ten or more counts support this clonotype. The V and J genes are TRBV6-2 or TRBV6-3 and TRBJ2-3; 9 nucleotides match TRBD2. The V gene end was trimmed by 6 bases and the J gene end by 2 bases; junction bases not matched to a gene: 12. The length of the CDR3 is 17 residues. Germline CDR1 is MNHEY and CDR2 is SVGEGT. CDR3 amino acids: CASRPQRASGDTDTQYF. The CDR3 nucleotides read TGTGCCAGCAGACCCCAAAGGGCTAGCGGGGACACAGATACGCAGTATTTT.